This T cell receptor beta chain was sequenced during a study of blood T cell repertoires in COVID-19. Clones were sequenced by immunoSEQ multiplex PCR, and TCRdb holds only the in-frame ones, with some missing. The sample lists about 200,000 clones; over 80% were seen once. Germline CDR1 MGHRA, CDR2 YSYEKL. V shed 3 bases, J shed 3 bases, and the junction held 9 bases outside the gene matches. This CDR3 has 18 amino acids. The receptor comes from a man aged 25 to 40 who had recovered from COVID-19. Source material: PBMCs or T cells enriched from blood (not recorded which). V and J are TRBV4-1 and TRBJ2-3, with TRBD2 matching over 13 bases. For the CDR3, the DNA is TGCGCCAGCAGCCAGGGACTAGCGGGAATCCTGGGGACAGATACGCAGTATTTT. Protein: CASSQGLAGILGTDTQYF.